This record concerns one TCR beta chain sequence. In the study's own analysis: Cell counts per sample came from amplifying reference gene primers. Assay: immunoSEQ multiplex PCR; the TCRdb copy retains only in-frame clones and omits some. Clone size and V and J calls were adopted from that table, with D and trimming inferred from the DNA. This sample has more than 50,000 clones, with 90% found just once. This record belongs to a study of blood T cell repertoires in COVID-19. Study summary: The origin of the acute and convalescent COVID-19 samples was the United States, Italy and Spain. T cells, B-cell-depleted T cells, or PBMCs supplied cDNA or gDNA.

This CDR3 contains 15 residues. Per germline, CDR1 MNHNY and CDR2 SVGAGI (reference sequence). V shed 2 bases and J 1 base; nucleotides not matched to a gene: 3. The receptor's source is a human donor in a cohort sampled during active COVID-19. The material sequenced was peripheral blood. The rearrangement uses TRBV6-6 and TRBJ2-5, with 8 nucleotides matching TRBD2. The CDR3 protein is CASSYRGGFQETQYF. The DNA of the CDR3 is TGTGCCAGCAGTTACCGCGGGGGGTTCCAAGAGACCCAGTACTTC.